The present entry profiles one T cell receptor beta chain with its context. Its target is unknown. The authors ran a second PCR of roughly 7 to 11 cycles using a sample-barcoded 5' primer and a J-beta primer mix. Each cDNA was tagged by a template-switch adaptor containing 12 random nucleotides. TCRdb called the 5' RACE reads again in MiXCR, with one record for every CDR3 protein. The sample records 1.5 million to 2 million distinct CDR3 sequences, approximately 28% being singletons. This specimen comes from a study of blood T cells in healthy people across ages. Study-level points and caveats: The study found TCR beta diversity correlated strongly with naive T cell percentage. One million T cells yielded diversity estimates that were considered underestimates.

The sequencing sample was made of blood. The clonotype originates from a young woman in good health.

The CDR3 coding sequence is TGCAGCGTTGGTGTGATAGGGGGGCATGAAAAACTGTTTTTT. Protein sequence: CSVGVIGGHEKLFF. The J gene is TRBJ1-4, the V gene TRBV29-1; TRBD1 is a possible D gene (6 bases). Germline V lookup: CDR1 SQVTM, CDR2 ANQGSEA. Trimming shortened V by 4 bases and J by 6 bases, and 15 bases separated the two germline ends. CDR3 size: 14 residues.